Listed here are 25 T cell receptor beta chains from one sample, sequenced in a study of cytomegalovirus exposure and HLA in healthy donors. This PCR relied on a set of 60 Vbeta primers and 13 Jbeta primers. Sequenced by immunoSEQ multiplex PCR; TCRdb stores in-frame clones only, minus some. This sample yields tens of thousands of clones, of which 77% are seen a single time; 3% belongs to the top ten. Sequenced material: PBMCs. Receptors originate from a man in his fifties in good health and CMV-seropositive.

The J gene is TRBJ1-1, the V gene TRBV5-1; TRBD1 matches at 9 bases. Germline CDR1 reads SGHRS; CDR2 reads YFSETQ. J lost 4 bases, V lost 4 bases, and 8 bases had no gene match. The CDR3 spans 15 residues. In DNA form, the CDR3 reads TGCGCCAGCAGCACGTTTAAACAGGGGGCCACTGAAGCTTTCTTT. This encodes CASSTFKQGATEAFF.

This chain links TRBV7-8 with TRBJ2-2; 12 bases map to TRBD2. CDR3 length: 18 amino acids. Per germline, CDR1 SGHVS and CDR2 FQNEAQ. Unmatched junction bases numbered 10, after V lost 0 bases and J lost 8 bases. CDR3 DNA: TGTGCCAGCAGCTTAGCAGGGGCGCTAGCGGGAGGGCTAGGGGAGCTGTTTTTT. This translates into CASSLAGALAGGLGELFF.

Only one count was recorded for this clone. The J gene is TRBJ2-2, the V gene TRBV7-6, with TRBD2 matching over 11 bases. Germline V lookup: CDR1 SGHVS, CDR2 FNYEAQ. Germline trimming cut 4 bases from V and 1 base from J; bases unmatched to any gene: 2. CDR3 length: 16 residues. CDR3 DNA: TGTGCCAGCAGCTCGACTAGCGGGAAGAACACCGGGGAGCTGTTTTTT. Encoded protein: CASSSTSGKNTGELFF. Drawing the rest from reference TRBV7-6 and TRBJ2-2, the complete variable domain is GAGVSQSPRYKVTKRGQDVALRCDPISGHVSLYWYRQALGQGPEFLTYFNYEAQQDKSGLPNDRFSAERPEGSISTLTIQRTEQRDSAMYRCASSSTSGKNTGELFFGEGSRLTVL.

This clone showed up just a few times. An end of the junction differs from the germline gene, which may be a read error. V and J are TRBV4-1 and TRBJ1-3; no clear D gene. Germline CDR1 MGHRA, CDR2 YSYEKL. The CDR3 has 13 amino acids. The CDR3 here is CASSQDPIGTAKF. The CDR3 DNA is TGCGCCAGCAGCCAAGATCCTATTGGTACTGCGAAGTTT.

This chain connects TRBV2 to TRBJ2-5; 9 bases map to TRBD2. V lost 1 base, J lost 11 bases, and 14 bases stayed unmatched. This CDR3 has 16 residues. CDR1 is SNHLY and CDR2 is FYNNEI in the germline V gene. CDR3 DNA: TGTGCCAGCAGTGAAGTCGCTAGCGGGACGTCGAGGGAGCAGTACTTC. It codes for CASSEVASGTSREQYF.

CDR3 sequence (DNA): TGTGCCAGCAGCCGAGCGGGCACTAGCACAGATACGCAGTATTTT. This codes for CASSRAGTSTDTQYF. The rearrangement uses TRBV7-8 and TRBJ2-3; maybe TRBD2 (6 bases). Germline lookup yields CDR1 SGHVS and CDR2 FQNEAQ. Deletions cut 5 bases from V and 0 bases from J, with 12 bases between. This CDR3 spans 15 amino acids.

CDR3 region: CASSRDTGENQPQHF. As DNA, the CDR3 is TGTGCCAGCAGCCGAGACACGGGAGAAAATCAGCCCCAGCATTTT. The rearrangement joins TRBV6-5 to TRBJ1-5; unclear D gene. This CDR3 has 15 amino acids. Germline CDR1 and CDR2: MNHEY and SVGAGI. Between the trimmed V and J ends, which lost 6 bases and 4 bases, there was a span of 16 bases.

In its sample, this clone was seen a few times. The chain combines TRBV10-3 with TRBJ2-7; unclear D gene. V lost 10 bases and J 4 bases, leaving 14 bases between the germline ends. This CDR3 has 12 amino acids. The germline V gene encodes CDR1 ENHRY and CDR2 SYGVKD. This CDR3 is CASSDSRYEQYF. The CDR3 DNA reads TGTGCCAGCAGCGACTCCAGATACGAGCAGTACTTC.

The chain couples TRBV30 to TRBJ1-1; TRBD1 aligns across 7 bases. This CDR3 is built from 12 residues. Per germline, CDR1 GTSNPN and CDR2 SVGIG (reference sequence). Germline trimming cut 5 bases from V and 5 bases from J; bases unmatched to any gene: 5. The CDR3 spells CAWGQGQTEAFF. The DNA for the CDR3 is TGTGCCTGGGGGCAGGGACAGACTGAAGCTTTCTTT.

This clone has a handful of counts. The J gene is TRBJ2-2, the V gene TRBV27; D call uncertain. This CDR3 has 15 residues. Germline CDR1 reads MNHEY; CDR2 reads SMNVEV (reference sequence). Deletions cut 6 bases from V and 0 bases from J, with 11 bases between. The CDR3 DNA reads TGTGCCAGCAGGGGCATTGACGCGAACACCGGGGAGCTGTTTTTT. The encoded protein is CASRGIDANTGELFF.

This chain uses TRBV5-3 with TRBJ2-5; tentatively, D is TRBD1 (5 bases). The tail of the sequence fits TRBJ2-7 better, so the J call may be wrong. TRBV5-3 carries the ORF label, with uncertain function. The CDR3 consists of 13 residues. In nucleotides, the CDR3 is TGTGCCAGAATTAGGGGTTTCTCCTACGAGCAGTACTTC. Residues: CARIRGFSYEQYF.

This chain joins TRBV11-3 and TRBJ2-7; D not resolved. Trimming took 0 bases from V and 2 from J, leaving 8 bases between them. The CDR3 spans 14 residues. The V gene's germline CDR1 is SGHNT and CDR2 YENEEA. CDR3 sequence: CASSLDPATYEQYF. The CDR3 DNA follows: TGTGCCAGCAGCTTAGATCCCGCTACCTACGAGCAGTACTTC. The variable domain in full, with the rest retrieved from reference TRBV11-3 and TRBJ2-7, is EAGVVQSPRYKIIEKKQPVAFWCNPISGHNTLYWYLQNLGQGPELLIRYENEEAVDDSQLPKDRFSAERLKGVDSTLKIQPAELGDSAVYLCASSLDPATYEQYFGPGTRLTVT.

CDR3 protein: CASRDRGQQYF. DNA of the CDR3: TGTGCCAGCCGGGACAGGGGACAGCAGTACTTC. The chain couples TRBV2 to TRBJ2-7; 10 nucleotides line up with TRBD1. Germline lookup yields CDR1 SNHLY and CDR2 FYNNEI. CDR3 length equals 11 residues. Trimming took 8 bases from V and 8 from J; bases not matched to a gene: 3.

This chain connects TRBV10-1 to TRBJ2-1; the match to TRBD2 covers 9 bases. The germline V gene encodes CDR1 WNHNN and CDR2 SYGVQD (reference sequence). The CDR3 totals 14 residues. J lost 9 bases, V lost 2 bases, and 5 bases had no gene match. The CDR3 spells CASSELAGLGEQFF. In nucleotides, the CDR3 is TGCGCCAGCAGTGAGCTAGCGGGATTGGGTGAGCAGTTCTTC.

This clone has a handful of counts. This CDR3 is also generated by other DNA sequences in the sample. The CDR3 bases are TGTGCCAGCAGCAGTCACAGGCCAGGCTCCGAGCAGTACTTC. Encoded protein: CASSSHRPGSEQYF. The chain combines TRBV11-1 with TRBJ2-7; D perhaps matches TRBD1 (5 bases). Germline V gene sequence: CDR1 SGHAT, CDR2 FQDESV (reference sequence). Trimming took off 5 bases at V and 6 bases at J, with 17 bases between the two ends. This CDR3 is 14 amino acids long.

J is TRBJ2-1 and V is TRBV27, with D possibly TRBD2 on 5 matching bases. Germline-derived CDR1 and CDR2 are MNHEY and SMNVEV (reference sequence). V lost 5 bases and J 8 bases, leaving 19 bases between the germline ends. The CDR3 sequence is 15 residues long. In DNA form, the CDR3 reads TGTGCCAGCAGTCCCGACCGCCCACTAGATCATGAGCAGTTCTTC. Protein product: CASSPDRPLDHEQFF.

The V call is TRBV2, the J call TRBJ2-4; a possible D gene is TRBD1 (5 bases). Trimming took off 6 bases at V and 2 bases at J, with 17 bases between the two ends. Germline CDR1 and CDR2: SNHLY and FYNNEI. This CDR3 has 16 residues. This CDR3 reads CASREQGFGTKNIQYF. DNA of the CDR3: TGTGCCAGCAGGGAGCAGGGTTTTGGAACCAAAAACATTCAGTACTTC. The full variable domain, its missing parts supplied by reference TRBV2 and TRBJ2-4, is EPEVTQTPSHQVTQMGQEVILRCVPISNHLYFYWYRQILGQKVEFLVSFYNNEISEKSEIFDDQFSVERPDGSNFTLKIRSTKLEDSAMYFCASREQGFGTKNIQYFGAGTRLSVL.

V and J are TRBV7-3 and TRBJ2-1; no clear D. The V end was cut by 2 bases, the J end by 6 bases, with 11 bases between. This CDR3 comprises 14 residues. From germline, CDR1 is SGHTA and CDR2 FQGTGA. CDR3 DNA sequence: TGTGCCAGCAGCTTATACGGAGTCACCAATGAGCAGTTCTTC. Translating gives CASSLYGVTNEQFF.

CDR3 sequence (DNA): TGTGCCAGCAGTGAGCAGCGGGACGGGAGTAGAGATGAGCAGTTCTTC. This translates into CASSEQRDGSRDEQFF. V usage is TRBV2 and J usage is TRBJ2-1, with 7 bases matching TRBD2. Germline lookup yields CDR1 SNHLY and CDR2 FYNNEI. The length of the CDR3 is 16 residues. With 3 bases clipped from V and 8 bases from J, the junction kept 13 bases outside the gene matches.

This clone has only a few counts. The chain joins TRBV9 to TRBJ2-2; TRBD2 matches 15 bases. The CDR3 is made up of 18 amino acids. V lost 2 bases, J lost 4 bases, and 6 bases stayed unmatched. Looked up from germline, CDR1 is SGDLS and CDR2 is YYNGEE. CDR3 amino acids: CASSVPGLAGGSTGELFF. CDR3 bases: TGTGCCAGCAGCGTCCCGGGACTAGCGGGAGGAAGCACCGGGGAGCTGTTTTTT.

This chain joins TRBV4-1 and TRBJ2-3, with 8 bases identical to TRBD2. This CDR3 has 20 residues. The junction had 18 bases not matched to a gene; V was cut back by 0 bases and J by 4 bases. Germline values: CDR1 MGHRA, CDR2 YSYEKL. CDR3 sequence: CASSQDLSTGLVGSPDTQYF. The CDR3 region has the DNA TGCGCCAGCAGCCAAGACCTCTCTACGGGACTAGTAGGTTCCCCAGATACGCAGTATTTT.

This chain connects TRBV11-3 to TRBJ2-5; 8 nucleotides match TRBD1. The assigned J gene may be wrong: the sequence end matches TRBJ2-7 better. Germline CDR1 and CDR2: SGHNT and YENEEA. The CDR3 has 16 residues. In DNA form, the CDR3 reads TGTGCCAGCAGCTTAGACACAGGGGGTAATGTCTACGAGCAGTACTTC. Its translation is CASSLDTGGNVYEQYF.

This chain joins TRBV10-3 and TRBJ2-5; TRBD2 agrees at 11 bases. The trim removed 6 bases at V and 5 bases at J, leaving 14 bases unmatched. The germline V gene encodes CDR1 ENHRY and CDR2 SYGVKD. This CDR3 has 17 amino acids. The CDR3 sequence: CAIRGLADHSGTETQYF. The CDR3 nucleotides read TGTGCCATCAGGGGACTAGCGGACCATTCCGGGACGGAGACCCAGTACTTC.

The chain employs TRBV7-2 and TRBJ2-1, with D perhaps TRBD2 (6 bases). There are 19 residues in the CDR3. Germline CDR1 is SGHTA and CDR2 is FQGNSA. The germline V and J ends were trimmed by 2 bases and 9 bases, with 29 bases remaining between them. The CDR3: CASSLRVWDRGEVMGEQFF. The DNA of the CDR3 is TGTGCCAGCAGCTTAAGAGTCTGGGATCGCGGGGAGGTAATGGGTGAGCAGTTCTTC.

The chain joins TRBV19 to TRBJ2-2; 7 bases fit TRBD2. Trimming removed 5 bases from V and 4 bases from J; junction bases left unmatched: 4. CDR3 length: 14 amino acids. Germline V gene data show CDR1 as LNHDA and CDR2 as SQIVND (reference sequence). Written as DNA, the CDR3 is TGTGCCAGTAGTTCGGGGGGTAGCACCGGGGAGCTGTTTTTT. Translation: CASSSGGSTGELFF.